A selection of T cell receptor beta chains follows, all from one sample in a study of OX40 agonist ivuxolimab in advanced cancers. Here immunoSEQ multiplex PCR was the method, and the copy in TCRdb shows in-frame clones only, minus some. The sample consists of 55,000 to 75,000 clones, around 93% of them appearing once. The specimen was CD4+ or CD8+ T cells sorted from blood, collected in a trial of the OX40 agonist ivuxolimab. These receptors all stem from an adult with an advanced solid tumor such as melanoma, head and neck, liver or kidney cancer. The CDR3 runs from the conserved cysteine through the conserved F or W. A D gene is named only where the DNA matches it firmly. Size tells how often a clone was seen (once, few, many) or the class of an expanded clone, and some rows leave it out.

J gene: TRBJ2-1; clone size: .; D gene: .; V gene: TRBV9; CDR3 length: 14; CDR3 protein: CASSYSAEYNEQFF; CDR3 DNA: TGTGCCAGCAGCTATTCGGCGGAATACAATGAGCAGTTCTTC
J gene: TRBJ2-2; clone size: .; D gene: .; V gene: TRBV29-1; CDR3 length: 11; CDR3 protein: CSVKWSGELFF; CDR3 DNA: TGCAGCGTTAAGTGGTCCGGGGAGCTGTTTTTT
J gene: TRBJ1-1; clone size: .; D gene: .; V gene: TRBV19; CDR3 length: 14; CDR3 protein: CASSIILGSPEAFF; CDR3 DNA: TGTGCCAGTAGTATAATTTTAGGGTCCCCTGAAGCTTTCTTT
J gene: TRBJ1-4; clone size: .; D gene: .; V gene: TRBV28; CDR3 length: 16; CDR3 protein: CASSPVYSATNEKLFF; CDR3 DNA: TGTGCCAGTAGTCCCGTCTACAGCGCAACTAATGAAAAACTGTTTTTT
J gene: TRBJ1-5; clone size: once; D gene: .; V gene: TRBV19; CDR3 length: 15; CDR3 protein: CASSIYADSNQPQHF; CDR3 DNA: TGTGCCAGTAGTATTTACGCCGATAGCAATCAGCCCCAGCATTTT
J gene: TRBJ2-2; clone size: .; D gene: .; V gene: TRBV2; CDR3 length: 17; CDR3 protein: CASSEALGGRHTGELFF; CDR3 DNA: TGTGCCAGCAGTGAAGCGCTAGGAGGGAGGCACACCGGGGAGCTGTTTTTT
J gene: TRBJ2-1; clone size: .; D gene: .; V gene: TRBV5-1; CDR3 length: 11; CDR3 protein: CASSTDYEQFF; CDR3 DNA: TGCGCCAGCAGCACCGACTATGAGCAGTTCTTC
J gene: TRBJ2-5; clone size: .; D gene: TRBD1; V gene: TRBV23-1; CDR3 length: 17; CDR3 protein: CASSDFPGQGIVETQYF; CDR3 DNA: TGCGCCAGCAGTGACTTCCCGGGACAGGGAATAGTGGAGACCCAGTACTTC
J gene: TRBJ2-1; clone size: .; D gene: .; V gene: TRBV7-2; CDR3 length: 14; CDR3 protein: CASSLGPDYNGQFF; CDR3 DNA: TGTGCCAGCAGCTTAGGCCCCGACTACAATGGGCAGTTCTTC
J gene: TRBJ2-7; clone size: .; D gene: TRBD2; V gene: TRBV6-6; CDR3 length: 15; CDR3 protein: CASSGLAGDTYEQYF; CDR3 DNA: TGTGCCAGCAGTGGACTAGCGGGGGATACCTACGAGCAGTACTTC
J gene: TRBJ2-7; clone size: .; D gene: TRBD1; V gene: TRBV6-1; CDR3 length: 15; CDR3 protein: CASSAMGTGPYEQYF; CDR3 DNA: TGTGCCAGCAGCGCAATGGGGACAGGCCCCTACGAGCAGTACTTC
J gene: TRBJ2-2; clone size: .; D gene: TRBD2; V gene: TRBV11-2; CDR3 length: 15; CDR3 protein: CASSWSRGLAGRLFF; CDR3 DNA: TGTGCCAGCAGCTGGAGCCGGGGACTAGCGGGACGGCTGTTTTTT
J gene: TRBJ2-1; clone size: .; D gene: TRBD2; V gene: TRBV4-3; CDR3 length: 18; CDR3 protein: CASSQDGLALNSYNEQFF; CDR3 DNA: TGCGCCAGCAGCCAAGATGGACTAGCTCTTAACTCCTACAATGAGCAGTTCTTC
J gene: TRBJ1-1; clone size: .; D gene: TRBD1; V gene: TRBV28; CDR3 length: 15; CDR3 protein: CASSLNRGLYTEAFF; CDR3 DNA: TGTGCCAGCAGTTTAAACAGGGGGCTTTACACTGAAGCTTTCTTT
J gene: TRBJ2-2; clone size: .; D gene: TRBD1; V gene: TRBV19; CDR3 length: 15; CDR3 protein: CASSKTGGGTGELFF; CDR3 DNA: TGTGCCAGTAGTAAAACAGGGGGTGGAACCGGGGAGCTGTTTTTT
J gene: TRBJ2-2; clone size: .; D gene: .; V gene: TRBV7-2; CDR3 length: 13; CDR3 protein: CATSTANTGELFF; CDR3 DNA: TGTGCCACCTCGACAGCGAACACCGGGGAGCTGTTTTTT
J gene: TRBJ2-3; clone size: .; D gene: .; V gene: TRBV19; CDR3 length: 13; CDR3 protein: CASSSSLTDTQYF; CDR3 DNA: TGTGCCAGTAGTTCCTCCCTTACAGATACGCAGTATTTT
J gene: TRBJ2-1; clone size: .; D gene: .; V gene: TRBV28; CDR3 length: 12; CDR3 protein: CASSLGTPEQFF; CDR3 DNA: TGTGCCAGCAGTTTGGGGACTCCTGAGCAGTTCTTC
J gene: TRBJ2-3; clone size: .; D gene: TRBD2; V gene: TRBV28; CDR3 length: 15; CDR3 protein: CASSLGEGFTDTQYF; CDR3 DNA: TGTGCCAGCAGTTTAGGGGAGGGGTTCACAGATACGCAGTATTTT
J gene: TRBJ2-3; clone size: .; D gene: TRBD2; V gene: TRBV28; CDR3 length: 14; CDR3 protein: CASTPGGSTDTQYF; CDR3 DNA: TGTGCCAGCACTCCGGGAGGGAGCACAGATACGCAGTATTTT
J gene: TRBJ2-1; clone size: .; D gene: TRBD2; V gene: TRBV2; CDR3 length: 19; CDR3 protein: CASSERWEGSSGRLTEQFF; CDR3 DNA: TGTGCCAGCAGTGAAAGATGGGAGGGGTCTAGCGGGAGGCTTACTGAGCAGTTCTTC
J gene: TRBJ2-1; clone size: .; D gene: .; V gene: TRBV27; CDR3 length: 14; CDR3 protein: CASSSGSQRYEQFF; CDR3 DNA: TGTGCCAGCAGTTCAGGGAGCCAGAGATATGAGCAGTTCTTC
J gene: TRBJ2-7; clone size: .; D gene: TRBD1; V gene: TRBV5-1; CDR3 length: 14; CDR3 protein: CASSSGQADYEQYF; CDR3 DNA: TGCGCCAGCAGCTCAGGACAGGCCGACTACGAGCAGTACTTC
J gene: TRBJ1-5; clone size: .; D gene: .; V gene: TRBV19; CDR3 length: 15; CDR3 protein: CASSPGTRGNQPQHF; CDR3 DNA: TGTGCCAGTAGTCCGGGAACTAGGGGCAATCAGCCCCAGCATTTT
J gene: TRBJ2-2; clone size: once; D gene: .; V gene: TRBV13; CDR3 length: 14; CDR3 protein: CASSPHRAAGELFF; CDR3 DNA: TGTGCCAGCAGCCCGCACCGGGCCGCCGGGGAGCTGTTTTTT
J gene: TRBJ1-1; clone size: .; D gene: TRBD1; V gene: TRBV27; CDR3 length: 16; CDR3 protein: CASSLVGTGEDTEAFF; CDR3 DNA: TGTGCCAGCAGTTTAGTCGGGACAGGGGAGGACACTGAAGCTTTCTTT
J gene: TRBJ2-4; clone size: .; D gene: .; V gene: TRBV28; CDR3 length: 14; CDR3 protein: CASRPRDIRNIQYF; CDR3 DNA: TGTGCCAGCAGACCCCGGGACATTAGAAACATTCAGTACTTC
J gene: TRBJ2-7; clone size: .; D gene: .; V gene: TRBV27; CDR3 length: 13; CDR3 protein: CASRRGSFYEQYF; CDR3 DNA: TGTGCCAGCCGCAGGGGATCATTCTACGAGCAGTACTTC
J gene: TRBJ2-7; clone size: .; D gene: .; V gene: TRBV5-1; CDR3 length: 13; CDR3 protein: CASSFGTFYEQYF; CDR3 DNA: TGCGCCAGCAGCTTCGGGACATTCTACGAGCAGTACTTC
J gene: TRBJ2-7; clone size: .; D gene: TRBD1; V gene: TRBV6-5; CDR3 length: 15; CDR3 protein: CASSVGQGGPGEQYF; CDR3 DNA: TGTGCCAGCAGTGTAGGACAGGGCGGCCCGGGGGAGCAGTACTTC
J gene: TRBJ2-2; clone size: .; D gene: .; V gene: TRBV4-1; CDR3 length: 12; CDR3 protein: CASRRDTGELFF; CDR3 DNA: TGCGCCAGCAGACGAGACACCGGGGAGCTGTTTTTT
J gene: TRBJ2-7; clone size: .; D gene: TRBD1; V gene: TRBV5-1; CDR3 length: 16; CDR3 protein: CASSLGQAQPFYEQYF; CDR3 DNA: TGCGCCAGCAGCTTAGGACAGGCCCAGCCATTCTACGAGCAGTACTTC
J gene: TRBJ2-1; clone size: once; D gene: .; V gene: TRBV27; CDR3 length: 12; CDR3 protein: CASSFGNNEQFF; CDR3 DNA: TGTGCCAGCAGTTTCGGAAACAATGAGCAGTTCTTC
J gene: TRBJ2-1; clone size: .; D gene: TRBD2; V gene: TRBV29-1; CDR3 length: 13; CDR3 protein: CSVCGSSYNEQFF; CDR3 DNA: TGCAGCGTTTGCGGGAGCTCCTACAATGAGCAGTTCTTC
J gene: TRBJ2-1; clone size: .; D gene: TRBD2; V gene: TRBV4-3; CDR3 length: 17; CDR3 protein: CASSQDSSGSFYNEQFF; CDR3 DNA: TGCGCCAGCAGCCAAGATTCTAGCGGGAGTTTTTACAATGAGCAGTTCTTC
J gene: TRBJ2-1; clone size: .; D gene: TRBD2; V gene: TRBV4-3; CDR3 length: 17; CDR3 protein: CASSQDGTSVMYNEQFF; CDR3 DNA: TGCGCCAGCAGCCAAGATGGGACTAGCGTGATGTACAATGAGCAGTTCTTC
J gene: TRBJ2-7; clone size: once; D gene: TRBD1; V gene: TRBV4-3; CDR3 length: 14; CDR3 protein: CASSQGTGRYEQYF; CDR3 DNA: TGCGCCAGCAGCCAGGGGACAGGGAGGTACGAGCAGTACTTC
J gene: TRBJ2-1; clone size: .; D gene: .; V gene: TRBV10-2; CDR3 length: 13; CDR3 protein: CASSETRDLQQFF; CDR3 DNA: TGCGCCAGCAGTGAGACACGGGACCTACAGCAGTTCTTC
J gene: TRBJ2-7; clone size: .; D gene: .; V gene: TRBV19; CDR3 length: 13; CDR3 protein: CASSSGKTYEQYF; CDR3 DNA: TGTGCCAGTAGTTCCGGGAAGACCTACGAGCAGTACTTC
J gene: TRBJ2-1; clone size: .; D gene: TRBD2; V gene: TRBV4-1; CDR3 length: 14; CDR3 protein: CASSQGGAYNEQFF; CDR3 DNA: TGCGCCAGCAGCCAGGGGGGGGCCTACAATGAGCAGTTCTTC
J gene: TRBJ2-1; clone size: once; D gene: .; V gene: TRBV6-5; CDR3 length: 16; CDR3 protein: CASSYVAAFSYNEQFF; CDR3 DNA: TGTGCCAGCAGTTACGTAGCGGCCTTCTCCTACAATGAGCAGTTCTTC
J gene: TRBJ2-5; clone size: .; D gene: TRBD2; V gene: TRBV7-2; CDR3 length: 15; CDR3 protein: CASSSSGTSGETQYF; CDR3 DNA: TGTGCCAGCAGCTCATCCGGGACTAGCGGAGAGACCCAGTACTTC
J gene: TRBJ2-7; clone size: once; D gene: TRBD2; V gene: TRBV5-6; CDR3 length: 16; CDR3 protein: CASSLNSGLARYEQYF; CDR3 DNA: TGTGCCAGCAGCTTGAATAGTGGACTAGCGAGGTACGAGCAGTACTTC
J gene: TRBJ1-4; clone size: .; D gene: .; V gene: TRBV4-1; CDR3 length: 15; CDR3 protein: CASSTPGGGDEKLFF; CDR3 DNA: TGCGCCAGCAGCACCCCGGGGGGGGGCGATGAAAAACTGTTTTTT
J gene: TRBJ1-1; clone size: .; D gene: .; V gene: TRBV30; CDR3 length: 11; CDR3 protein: CAWSWGTEAFF; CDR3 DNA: TGTGCCTGGAGTTGGGGGACTGAAGCTTTCTTT
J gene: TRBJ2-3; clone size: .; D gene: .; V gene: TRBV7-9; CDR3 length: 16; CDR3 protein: CASPPAGALSTDTQYF; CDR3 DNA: TGTGCCAGCCCCCCAGCGGGCGCACTGAGCACAGATACGCAGTATTTT
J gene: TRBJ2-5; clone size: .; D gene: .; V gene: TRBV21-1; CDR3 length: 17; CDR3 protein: CASSTRLAGTTQETQYF; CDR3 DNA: TGTGCCAGCAGCACGAGACTAGCGGGAACCACCCAAGAGACCCAGTACTTC
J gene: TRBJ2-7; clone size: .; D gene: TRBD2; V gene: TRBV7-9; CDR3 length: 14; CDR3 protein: CASSLGLAHYEQYF; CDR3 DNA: TGTGCCAGCAGCTTAGGACTAGCTCACTACGAGCAGTACTTC
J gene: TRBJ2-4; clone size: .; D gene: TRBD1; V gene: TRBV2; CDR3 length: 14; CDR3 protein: CASSGTGFGNIQYF; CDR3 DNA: TGTGCCAGCAGTGGGACAGGGTTCGGAAACATTCAGTACTTC
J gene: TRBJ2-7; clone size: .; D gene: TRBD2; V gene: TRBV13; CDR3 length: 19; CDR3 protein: CASSATGGTSGYSPYEQYF; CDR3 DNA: TGTGCCAGCAGCGCCACAGGGGGGACTAGCGGGTACTCCCCCTACGAGCAGTACTTC
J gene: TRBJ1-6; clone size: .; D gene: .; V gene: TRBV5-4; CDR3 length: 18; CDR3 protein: CASSPYGQGVSYNSPLHF; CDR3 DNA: TGTGCCAGCAGCCCTTACGGCCAGGGTGTTTCCTATAATTCACCCCTCCACTTT
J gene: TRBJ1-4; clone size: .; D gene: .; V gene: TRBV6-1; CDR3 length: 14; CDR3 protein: CASTDLRSNEKLFF; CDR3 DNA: TGTGCCAGCACCGACCTACGATCTAATGAAAAACTGTTTTTT
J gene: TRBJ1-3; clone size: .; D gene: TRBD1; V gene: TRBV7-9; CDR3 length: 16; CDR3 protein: CASSPPGQSSGNTIYF; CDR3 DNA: TGTGCCAGCAGCCCCCCGGGACAGTCCTCTGGAAACACCATATATTTT
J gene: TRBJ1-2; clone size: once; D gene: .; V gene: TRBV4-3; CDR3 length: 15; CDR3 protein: CASSQELLQSYGYTF; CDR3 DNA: TGCGCCAGCAGCCAAGAGTTACTCCAGAGCTATGGCTACACCTTC
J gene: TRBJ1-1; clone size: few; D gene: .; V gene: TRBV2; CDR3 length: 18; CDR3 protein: CASSGGRAGFVSDTEAFF; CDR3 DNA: TGTGCCAGCAGTGGGGGCCGAGCAGGCTTTGTTTCTGACACTGAAGCTTTCTTT
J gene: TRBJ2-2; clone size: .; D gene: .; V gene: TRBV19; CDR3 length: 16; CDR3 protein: CASSVPVGRGTGELFF; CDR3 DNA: TGTGCCAGTAGTGTGCCCGTTGGGCGCGGCACCGGGGAGCTGTTTTTT
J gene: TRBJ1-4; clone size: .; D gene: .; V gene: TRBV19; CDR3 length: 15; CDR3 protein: CASSIWSATNEKLFF; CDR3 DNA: TGTGCCAGTAGTATATGGTCCGCTACTAATGAAAAACTGTTTTTT
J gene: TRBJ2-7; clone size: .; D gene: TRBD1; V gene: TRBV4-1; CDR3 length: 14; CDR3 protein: CASSQDRGHYEQYF; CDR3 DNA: TGCGCCAGCAGCCAAGACAGGGGGCATTACGAGCAGTACTTC
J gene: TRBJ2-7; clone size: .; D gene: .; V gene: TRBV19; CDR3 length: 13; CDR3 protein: CASKRPGPYEQYF; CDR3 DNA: TGTGCCAGTAAACGGCCGGGACCTTACGAGCAGTACTTC
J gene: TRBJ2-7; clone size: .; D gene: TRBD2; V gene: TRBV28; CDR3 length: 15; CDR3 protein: CASSPGLAGSYEQYF; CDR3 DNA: TGTGCCAGCTCTCCCGGGCTAGCGGGATCCTACGAGCAGTACTTC